This T cell receptor (beta chain) derives from a study of blood T cell repertoires in COVID-19. Overall study context: The samples span acute and convalescent COVID-19 from the United States, Italy and Spain. T cells, B-cell-depleted T cells, or PBMCs supplied cDNA or gDNA.

Original data processing: Amplification of reference gene primers was used by the study to estimate nucleated cell counts. Using immunoSEQ multiplex PCR, the repertoire was profiled, and TCRdb retains in-frame clones only, with some absent. Clone size and the V and J calls come from that table; the DNA yielded D and trimming. The data hold over 200,000 clones, with 90% observed a single time. This sequence was found in a man aged 30-40 years who had been exposed to COVID-19. The specimen sequenced was PBMCs or T cells enriched from blood (not recorded which).

The CDR3 DNA reads as TGCGCCAGCAGCGGTCAGGGACTGAGCACCGGGGAGCTGTTTTTT. It codes for CASSGQGLSTGELFF. The rearrangement joins TRBV5-1 to TRBJ2-2, with D tentatively TRBD2 (6 bases). The CDR3 runs to 15 residues. V lost 4 bases and J lost 4, with 14 bases in between. Germline values: CDR1 SGHRS, CDR2 YFSETQ.